One sample yielded the 30 T cell receptor beta chains listed below, sequenced in a study of blood T cell repertoires in COVID-19. TCRdb's copy holds only in-frame clones and misses some; the assay was immunoSEQ multiplex PCR. The sample contains roughly 230,000 clones, around 83% of which appear only once. Sequencing was carried out using peripheral blood. These receptors came from a man aged 40-55 years with active or convalescent COVID-19.

The chain recombines TRBV10-3 with TRBJ2-7; possibly TRBD1 for D (6 bases). V was pared by 4 bases and J by 4 bases, with 11 bases between. Germline CDR1 and CDR2: ENHRY and SYGVKD. The CDR3 has 13 residues. The CDR3 coding sequence is TGTGCCATCAGTGGGCAGGGGTTGTACGAGCAGTACTTC. Translated, it gives CAISGQGLYEQYF.

This chain joins TRBV5-6 and TRBJ1-4; unclear D gene. The CDR3 consists of 16 residues. V lost 6 bases and J lost 0, with 15 bases in between. Germline values: CDR1 SGHDT, CDR2 YYEEEE. The CDR3 DNA is TGTGCCAGCAAGGAGACGGGAACCGCAACTAATGAAAAACTGTTTTTT. Translation gives CASKETGTATNEKLFF.

The rearrangement joins TRBV7-9 to TRBJ2-1; D not resolved. Germline-derived CDR1 and CDR2 are SEHNR and FQNEAQ (reference sequence). The V end lost 5 bases, the J end lost 5 bases, and 7 bases lay between the germline ends. CDR3 size: 12 residues. CDR3 residues: CASSPDNNEQFF. Here the CDR3 DNA reads TGTGCCAGCAGCCCAGATAACAATGAGCAGTTCTTC.

The rearrangement uses TRBV29-1 and TRBJ2-3; 8 bases match TRBD2. Germline assignment: CDR1 SQVTM and CDR2 ANQGSEA. V was clipped by 6 bases and J by 4 bases; unmatched bases: 12. CDR3 size: 15 residues. CDR3: CSVDGPGGGPDTQYF. The CDR3 DNA follows: TGCAGCGTCGACGGGCCAGGCGGGGGGCCAGATACGCAGTATTTT.

This clone was found a few times. The rearrangement joins TRBV4-1 to TRBJ1-3, with a possible D match to TRBD1 (5 bases). The CDR3 runs 16 residues. Trimming removed 1 base from V and 0 bases from J, with 10 bases in between. Germline V gene data show CDR1 as MGHRA and CDR2 as YSYEKL. The CDR3 nucleotides are TGCGCCAGCAGCCAAGGTGGGGGGTACTCTGGAAACACCATATATTTT. Protein: CASSQGGGYSGNTIYF.

The chain combines TRBV7-2 with TRBJ2-7; D perhaps matches TRBD2 (6 bases). This CDR3 comprises 15 residues. Between the trimmed V and J ends, which lost 2 bases and 3 bases, there was a span of 14 bases. Germline V gene sequence: CDR1 SGHTA, CDR2 FQGNSA. CDR3 residues: CASSLIRGTHYEQYF. CDR3 nucleotide sequence: TGTGCCAGCAGCTTAATACGGGGGACTCACTACGAGCAGTACTTC.

The chain combines TRBV6-2 or TRBV6-3 with TRBJ2-1; D is perhaps TRBD1 (5 bases). The CDR3 is made up of 13 amino acids. Germline loops: CDR1 MNHEY, CDR2 SVGEGT. V gave up 1 base and J gave up 8 bases, with 9 bases separating them. CDR3 amino acids: CASSYFRVDEQFF. For the CDR3, the DNA is TGTGCCAGCAGTTACTTCAGGGTTGATGAGCAGTTCTTC.

The V and J genes are TRBV11-1 and TRBJ2-7, with 8 bases lining up with TRBD1. The junction had 11 bases not matched to a gene; V was cut back by 4 bases and J by 6 bases. The germline V gene has CDR1 SGHAT and CDR2 FQDESV (reference sequence). This CDR3 region has 15 residues. The CDR3 sequence is CASSSLDRERGEQYF. The CDR3 DNA reads TGTGCCAGCAGCTCTCTGGACAGGGAGAGGGGCGAGCAGTACTTC.

The CDR3 nucleotides are TGCAGCGCCGCAGATCACCCCAATCAGCCCCAGCATTTT. Translated, it gives CSAADHPNQPQHF. The chain carries TRBV29-1 and TRBJ1-5; D gene uncertain. Germline V CDR1 and CDR2: SQVTM, ANQGSEA. V was trimmed by 7 bases and J by 3 bases, leaving 13 bases between them. This CDR3 spans 13 amino acids.

The gene calls are TRBV7-9 and TRBJ2-7; D may be TRBD2 (5 bases). V shed 5 bases and J shed 6 bases, with 20 bases lying between them. Germline CDR1 and CDR2: SEHNR and FQNEAQ (reference sequence). This CDR3 is built from 15 residues. In nucleotides, the CDR3 is TGTGCCAGCAGCGTCGGGCGGACCCCCGAGGGCGAGCAGTACTTC. Translation gives CASSVGRTPEGEQYF.

The V call is TRBV30, the J call TRBJ1-1, with D maybe TRBD1 (6 bases). Trimming took off 4 bases at V and 1 base at J, with 19 bases between the two ends. The CDR3 is 16 amino acids. Germline V gene lookup returns CDR1 GTSNPN and CDR2 SVGIG (reference sequence). CDR3 residues: CAWIGGAIVRNTEAFF. CDR3 DNA sequence: TGTGCCTGGATTGGGGGCGCGATAGTAAGGAACACTGAAGCTTTCTTT.

This clone was detected only once. The V gene is TRBV19, the J gene TRBJ2-1, with 14 bases aligning to TRBD2. The length of the CDR3 is 20 residues. Per germline, CDR1 LNHDA and CDR2 SQIVND (reference sequence). The J segment lost 0 bases and the V segment lost 5 bases, leaving 12 bases of the junction unmatched. CDR3 bases: TGTGCCAGTAGTGCCGCCGGACTAGCGGGGGGCCATAGCTCCTACAATGAGCAGTTCTTC. Protein product: CASSAAGLAGGHSSYNEQFF. The whole variable domain, filled in from reference TRBV19 and TRBJ2-1, reads DGGITQSPKYLFRKEGQNVTLSCEQNLNHDAMYWYRQDPGQGLRLIYYSQIVNDFQKGDIAEGYSVSREKKESFPLTVTSAQKNPTAFYLCASSAAGLAGGHSSYNEQFFGPGTRLTVL.

The chain combines TRBV6-6 with TRBJ2-7; 11 nucleotides match TRBD1. Losses at the gene ends were 5 bases for V and 7 bases for J; bases not matched to a gene: 16. Germline CDR1 and CDR2: MNHNY and SVGAGI (reference sequence). The CDR3 is 17 amino acids. CDR3 in amino acids: CASSPRVGTGGLGEQYF. The CDR3 DNA follows: TGTGCCAGCAGTCCCCGGGTGGGGACAGGGGGTTTGGGGGAGCAGTACTTC.

The chain has TRBV7-9 and TRBJ1-1; no clear D gene. V shed 2 bases and J shed 5 bases, with 15 bases lying between them. Germline V gives CDR1 SEHNR, CDR2 FQNEAQ (reference sequence). There are 15 residues in the CDR3. CDR3 coding DNA: TGTGCCAGCAGCTTACCCAGGAGGGATGGGACTGAAGCTTTCTTT. Translating it yields CASSLPRRDGTEAFF.

The chain has TRBV18 and TRBJ1-5, with a tentative D call TRBD1 (6 bases). V was clipped by 4 bases and J by 0 bases, with 10 bases between them. The germline V gene encodes CDR1 KGHSH and CDR2 LQKENI. The length of the CDR3 is 15 residues. The CDR3 DNA follows: TGTGCCAGCTCACAGACAGGTTATAGCAATCAGCCCCAGCATTTT. Amino acids: CASSQTGYSNQPQHF. Based on the CDR3 plus reference TRBV18 and TRBJ1-5, the full variable domain is NAGVMQNPRHLVRRRGQEARLRCSPMKGHSHVYWYRQLPEEGLKFMVYLQKENIIDESGMPKERFSAEFPKEGPSILRIQQVVRGDSAAYFCASSQTGYSNQPQHFGDGTRLSIL.

The chain carries TRBV19 and TRBJ1-2; D uncertain. The CDR3 covers 14 residues. The V and J ends lost 3 bases and 3 bases respectively, with 11 bases between them. Germline CDR1 reads LNHDA; CDR2 reads SQIVND (reference sequence). CDR3 residues: CASSISDFHYGYTF. The CDR3 region has the DNA TGTGCCAGTAGTATTTCGGACTTCCACTATGGCTACACCTTC.

J is TRBJ1-1 and V is TRBV9, with D maybe TRBD1 (6 bases). The CDR3 length is 15 residues. Trimming pared 1 base from V and 0 bases from J, leaving 10 bases between. Germline-derived CDR1 and CDR2 are SGDLS and YYNGEE. CDR3 residues: CASSVQGSMNTEAFF. In nucleotides, the CDR3 is TGTGCCAGCAGCGTACAGGGGAGCATGAACACTGAAGCTTTCTTT.

This chain uses TRBV27 with TRBJ2-2; TRBD1 is a possible D gene (5 bases). The CDR3 has 13 residues. Per the germline V gene, CDR1 is MNHEY and CDR2 is SMNVEV (reference sequence). V lost 8 bases and J 0 bases, leaving 7 bases between the germline ends. The DNA for the CDR3 is TGTGCCAGCCGACAGACGAACACCGGGGAGCTGTTTTTT. Translation gives CASRQTNTGELFF.

The chain joins TRBV9 to TRBJ1-2, with 8 bases aligning to TRBD1. This CDR3 has 16 residues. Germline loops: CDR1 SGDLS, CDR2 YYNGEE. Germline trimming cut 4 bases from V and 6 bases from J; bases unmatched to any gene: 14. In DNA form, the CDR3 reads TGTGCCAGCAGCCCCGGCCGGACAGGGATGTTGGATGGCTACACCTTC. This translates into CASSPGRTGMLDGYTF. Full variable domain (remainder filled in from reference TRBV9 and TRBJ1-2): DSGVTQTPKHLITATGQRVTLRCSPRSGDLSVYWYQQSLDQGLQFLIQYYNGEERAKGNILERFSAQQFPDLHSELNLSSLELGDSALYFCASSPGRTGMLDGYTFGSGTRLTVV.

The chain has TRBV30 and TRBJ2-5; 10 bases match TRBD1. V lost 0 bases, J lost 4 bases, and 5 bases stayed unmatched. Germline CDR1 GTSNPN, CDR2 SVGIG (reference sequence). The CDR3 has 15 amino acids. The CDR3 coding sequence is TGTGCCTGGAGTGTCGTAGGACAGGGGGGAGAGACCCAGTACTTC. Its protein product is CAWSVVGQGGETQYF.

The J gene is TRBJ2-1, the V gene TRBV5-1, with D possibly being TRBD1 (5 bases). Trimming took 0 bases from V and 1 from J, leaving 11 bases between them. This CDR3 is 16 amino acids long. The germline CDR1 and CDR2 sequences are SGHRS and YFSETQ. DNA for the CDR3: TGCGCCAGCAGCTTGGGACAGCGATTTTCCTACAATGAGCAGTTCTTC. This sequence encodes CASSLGQRFSYNEQFF.

The V call is TRBV19, the J call TRBJ1-2; 9 bases map to TRBD1. The ends lost 4 bases at V and 2 bases at J; junction bases unmatched: 2. The CDR3 extends over 14 amino acids. The germline gives CDR1 LNHDA, CDR2 SQIVND (reference sequence). The CDR3 sequence is CASSRGTGNYGYTF. CDR3 nucleotides: TGTGCCAGTAGTAGGGGGACAGGGAACTATGGCTACACCTTC.

The CDR3 nucleotides read TGTGCCAGCAGTTACTATCACAGGGGCTCTGAAGCTTTCTTT. It translates to CASSYYHRGSEAFF. This chain connects TRBV6-2 or TRBV6-3 to TRBJ1-1; 7 positions match TRBD1. The V gene end was trimmed by 1 base and the J gene end by 6 bases; junction bases not matched to a gene: 5. The CDR3 is made up of 14 amino acids. Looked up from germline, CDR1 is MNHEY and CDR2 is SVGEGT.

This sequence joins TRBV6-5 and TRBJ1-2; D might be TRBD1 (6 bases). The CDR3 is 15 amino acids. Germline V lookup: CDR1 MNHEY, CDR2 SVGAGI. Trimming stripped 11 bases from V and 0 bases from J, with 19 bases between. The CDR3 region is CAGNRDFKANYGYTF. The CDR3 DNA follows: TGTGCCGGCAACAGGGATTTTAAGGCTAACTATGGCTACACCTTC.

This chain uses TRBV10-3 with TRBJ1-4; D gene ambiguous. With 10 bases removed from V and 8 bases from J, the gap between germline ends came to 17 bases. CDR3 size: 13 residues. Germline CDR1 ENHRY, CDR2 SYGVKD. The CDR3 coding sequence is TGTGCCACAGGCACACGTATAGAAGAAAAACTGTTTTTT. It yields the protein CATGTRIEEKLFF.

This clone occurred a few times. This chain uses TRBV3-1 (or the pseudogene TRBV3-2) with TRBJ1-1; a weak D match, TRBD1 (6 bases). CDR1 and CDR2 from the germline V gene are LGHDT and YNNKEL (reference sequence). Trimming took off 5 bases at V and 4 bases at J, with 14 bases between the two ends. The CDR3 has 14 amino acids. DNA of the CDR3: TGTGCCAGCAGCAACTACGCACAGGGCACTGAAGCTTTCTTT. It translates to CASSNYAQGTEAFF.

CDR3 DNA sequence: TGTGCCAGCAGCCATATTCATACAGGGACTGGAAACACCATATATTTT. This sequence encodes CASSHIHTGTGNTIYF. J is TRBJ1-3 and V is TRBV3-1 (or the pseudogene TRBV3-2); weak D call: TRBD1 (6 bases). The CDR3 is 16 residues long. V gave up 3 bases and J gave up 2 bases, with 14 bases separating them. From germline, CDR1 is LGHDT and CDR2 YNNKEL (reference sequence).

The chain joins TRBV29-1 to TRBJ2-7; D may be TRBD2 (7 bases). Deletions cut 7 bases from V and 3 bases from J, with 10 bases between. Germline-derived CDR1 and CDR2 are SQVTM and ANQGSEA. CDR3 length: 11 amino acids. The CDR3 DNA reads as TGCAGCGGGGGAGGGGGCTACGAGCAGTACTTC. This encodes CSGGGGYEQYF.

The chain is built from TRBV12-3 or TRBV12-4 and TRBJ1-5; D call uncertain. Trimming took 4 bases from V and 6 from J, leaving 7 bases between them. The CDR3 consists of 12 residues. The CDR3 loop reads CASSWESQPQHF. Here the CDR3 DNA reads TGTGCCAGCAGTTGGGAGAGTCAGCCCCAGCATTTT.

This rearrangement joins TRBV19 to TRBJ1-2; D unresolved. The CDR3 is 14 amino acids. CDR1 is LNHDA and CDR2 is SQIVND in the germline V gene (reference sequence). Trimming removed 5 bases from V and 2 bases from J, with 12 bases in between. The CDR3: CASSASLVNYGYTF. The CDR3 DNA reads as TGTGCCAGTAGTGCTTCACTGGTCAACTATGGCTACACCTTC.